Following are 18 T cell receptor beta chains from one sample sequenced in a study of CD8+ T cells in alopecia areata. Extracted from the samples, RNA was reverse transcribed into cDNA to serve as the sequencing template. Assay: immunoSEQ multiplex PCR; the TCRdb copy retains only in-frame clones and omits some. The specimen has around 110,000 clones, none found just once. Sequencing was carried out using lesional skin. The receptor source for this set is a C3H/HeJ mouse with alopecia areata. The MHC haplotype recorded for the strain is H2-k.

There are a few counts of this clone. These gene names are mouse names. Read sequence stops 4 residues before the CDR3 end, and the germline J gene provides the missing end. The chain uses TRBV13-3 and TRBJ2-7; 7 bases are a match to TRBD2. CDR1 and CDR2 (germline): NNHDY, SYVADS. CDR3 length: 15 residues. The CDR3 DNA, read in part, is TGTGCCAGCAGTGATGCAGGACTGGTCCTTTAT. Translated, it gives CASSDAGLVLY. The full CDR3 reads CASSDAGLVLYEQYF.

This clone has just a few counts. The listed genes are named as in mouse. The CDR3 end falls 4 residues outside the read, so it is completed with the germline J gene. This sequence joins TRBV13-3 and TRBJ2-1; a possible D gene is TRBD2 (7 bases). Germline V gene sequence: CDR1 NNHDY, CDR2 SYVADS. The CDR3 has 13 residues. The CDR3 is CAISSGGRAEQFF. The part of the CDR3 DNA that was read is TGTGCCATCTCCTCCGGGGGGCGAGCT.

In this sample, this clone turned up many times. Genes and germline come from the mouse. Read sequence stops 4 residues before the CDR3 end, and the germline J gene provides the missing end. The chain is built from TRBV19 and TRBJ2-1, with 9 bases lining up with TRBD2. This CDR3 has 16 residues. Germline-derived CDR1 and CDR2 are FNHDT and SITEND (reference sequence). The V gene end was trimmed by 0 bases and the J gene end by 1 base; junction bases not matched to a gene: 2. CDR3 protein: CASSIDLGGNYAEQFF. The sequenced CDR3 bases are TGTGCCAGCAGTATAGACCTGGGGGGGAACTATGCT.

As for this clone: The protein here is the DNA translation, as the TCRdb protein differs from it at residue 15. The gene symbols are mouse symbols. The covered CDR3 bases are TGTGCCAGCAGTGAAGGGACAGGGGGCTGGCTGGGAAATTCGCCC. Its translation: CASSEGTGGWLGNSP. The entire CDR3 protein is CASSEGTGGWLGNSPLYF. This chain connects TRBV13-3 to TRBJ1-6, with 12 bases matching TRBD1. From the germline J gene comes the end of the CDR3, since the read stops 3 residues before it. TRBJ1-6 is an ORF for which the function is uncertain. J was trimmed by 7 bases and V by 2 bases; bases with no gene match: 10. Germline V CDR1 and CDR2: NNHDY, SYVADS. The CDR3 covers 18 residues.

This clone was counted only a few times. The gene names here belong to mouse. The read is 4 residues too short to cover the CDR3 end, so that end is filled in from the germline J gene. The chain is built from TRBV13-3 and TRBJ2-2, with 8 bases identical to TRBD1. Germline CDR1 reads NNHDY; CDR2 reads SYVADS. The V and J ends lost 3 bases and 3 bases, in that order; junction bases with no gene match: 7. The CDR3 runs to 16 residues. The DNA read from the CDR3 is TGTGCCAGCAGTGCTCAGGGGGCGCTGGACACCGGG. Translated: CASSAQGALDTG. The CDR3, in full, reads CASSAQGALDTGQLYF.

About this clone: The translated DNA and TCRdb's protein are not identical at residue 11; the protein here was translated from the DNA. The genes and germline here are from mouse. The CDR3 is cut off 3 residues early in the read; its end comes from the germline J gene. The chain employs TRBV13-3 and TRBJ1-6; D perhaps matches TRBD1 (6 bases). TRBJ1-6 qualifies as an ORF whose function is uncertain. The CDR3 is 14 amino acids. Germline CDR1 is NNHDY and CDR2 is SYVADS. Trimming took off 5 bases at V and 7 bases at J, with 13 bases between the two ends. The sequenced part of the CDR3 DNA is TGTGCCAGCAGACCTAGGACAGCCAATTCGCCC. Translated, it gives CASRPRTANSP. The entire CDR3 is CASRPRTANSPLYF.

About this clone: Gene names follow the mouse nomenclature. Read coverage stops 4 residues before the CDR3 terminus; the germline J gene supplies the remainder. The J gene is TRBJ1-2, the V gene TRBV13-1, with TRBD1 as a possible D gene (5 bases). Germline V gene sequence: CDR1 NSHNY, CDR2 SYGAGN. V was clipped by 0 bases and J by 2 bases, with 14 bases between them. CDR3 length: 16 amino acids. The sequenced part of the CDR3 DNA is TGTGCCAGCAGTGATGCATCTGTGGGGGGGAACTCC. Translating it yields CASSDASVGGNS. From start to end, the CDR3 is CASSDASVGGNSDYTF.

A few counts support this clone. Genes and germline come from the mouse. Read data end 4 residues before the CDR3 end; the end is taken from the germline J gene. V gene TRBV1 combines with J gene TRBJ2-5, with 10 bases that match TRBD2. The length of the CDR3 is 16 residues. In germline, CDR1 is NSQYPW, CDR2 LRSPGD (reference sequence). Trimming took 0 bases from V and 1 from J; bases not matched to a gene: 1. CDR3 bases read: TGCACCTGCAGTGCAGAAGGGACTGGGGACCAAGAC. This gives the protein CTCSAEGTGDQD. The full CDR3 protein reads CTCSAEGTGDQDTQYF.

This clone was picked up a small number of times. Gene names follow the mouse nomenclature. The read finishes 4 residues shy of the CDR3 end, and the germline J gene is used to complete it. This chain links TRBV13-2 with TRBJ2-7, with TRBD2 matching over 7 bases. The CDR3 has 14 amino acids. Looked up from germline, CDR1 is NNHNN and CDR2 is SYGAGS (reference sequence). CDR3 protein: CASGEREWGDEQYF. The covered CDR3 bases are TGTGCCAGCGGTGAACGAGAATGGGGGGAT.

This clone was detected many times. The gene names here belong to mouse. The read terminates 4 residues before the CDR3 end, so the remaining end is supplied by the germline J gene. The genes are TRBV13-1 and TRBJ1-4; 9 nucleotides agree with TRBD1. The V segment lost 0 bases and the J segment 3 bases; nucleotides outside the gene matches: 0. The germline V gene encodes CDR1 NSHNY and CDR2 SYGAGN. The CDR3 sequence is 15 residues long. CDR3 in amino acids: CASSDGDRANERLFF. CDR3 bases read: TGTGCCAGCAGTGATGGGGACAGGGCCAACGAA.

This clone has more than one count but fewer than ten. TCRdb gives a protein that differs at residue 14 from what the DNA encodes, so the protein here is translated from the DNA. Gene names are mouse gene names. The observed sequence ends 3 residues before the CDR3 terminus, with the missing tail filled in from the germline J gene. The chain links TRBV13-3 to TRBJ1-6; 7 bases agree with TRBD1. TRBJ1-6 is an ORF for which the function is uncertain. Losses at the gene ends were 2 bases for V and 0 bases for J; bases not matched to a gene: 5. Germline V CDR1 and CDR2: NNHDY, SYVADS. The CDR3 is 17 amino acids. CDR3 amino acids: CASSERDRNSYNSPLYF. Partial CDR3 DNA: TGTGCCAGCAGTGAGAGGGACAGAAATTCCTATAATTCGCCC.

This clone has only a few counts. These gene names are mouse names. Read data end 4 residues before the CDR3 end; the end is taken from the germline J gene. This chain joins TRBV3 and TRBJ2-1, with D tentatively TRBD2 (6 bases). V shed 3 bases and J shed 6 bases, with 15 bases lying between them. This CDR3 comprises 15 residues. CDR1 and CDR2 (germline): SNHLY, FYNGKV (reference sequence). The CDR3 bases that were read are TGTGCCAGCAGCTTCCCCCGCGGGGGGAGTGCT. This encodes CASSFPRGGSA. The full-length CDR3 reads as CASSFPRGGSAEQFF.

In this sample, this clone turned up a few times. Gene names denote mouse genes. The sequenced part of the CDR3 DNA is TGTGCCAGCAGTGATCCCGACAGTAGTCAAAAC. Protein: CASSDPDSSQN. The CDR3, in full, reads CASSDPDSSQNTLYF. The gene calls are TRBV13-3 and TRBJ2-4, with D possibly being TRBD1 (5 bases). The read is 4 residues too short to cover the CDR3 end, so that end is filled in from the germline J gene. The CDR3 is made up of 15 amino acids. The V and J ends lost 1 base and 0 bases respectively, with 9 bases between them. CDR1 and CDR2 from the germline V gene are NNHDY and SYVADS.

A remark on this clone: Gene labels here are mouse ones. The covered CDR3 bases are TGCACCTGCAGTGCAGATCATGGGGGGGGCGCAGAA. Protein: CTCSADHGGGAE. The CDR3, in full, reads CTCSADHGGGAETLYF. The V call is TRBV1, the J call TRBJ2-3; 8 positions agree with TRBD2. The observed sequence ends 4 residues before the CDR3 terminus, with the missing tail filled in from the germline J gene. With V trimmed by 0 bases and J by 3 bases, 5 bases remained unmatched. The germline gives CDR1 NSQYPW, CDR2 LRSPGD (reference sequence). The CDR3 runs 16 residues.

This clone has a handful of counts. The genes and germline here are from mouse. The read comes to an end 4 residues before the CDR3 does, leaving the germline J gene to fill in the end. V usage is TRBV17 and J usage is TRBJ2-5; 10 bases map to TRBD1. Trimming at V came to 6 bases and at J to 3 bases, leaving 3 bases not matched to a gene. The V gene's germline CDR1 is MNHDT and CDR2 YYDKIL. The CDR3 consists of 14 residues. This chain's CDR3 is CASRRTGGQDTQYF. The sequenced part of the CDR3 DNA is TGTGCTAGCAGAAGGACAGGGGGTCAAGAC.

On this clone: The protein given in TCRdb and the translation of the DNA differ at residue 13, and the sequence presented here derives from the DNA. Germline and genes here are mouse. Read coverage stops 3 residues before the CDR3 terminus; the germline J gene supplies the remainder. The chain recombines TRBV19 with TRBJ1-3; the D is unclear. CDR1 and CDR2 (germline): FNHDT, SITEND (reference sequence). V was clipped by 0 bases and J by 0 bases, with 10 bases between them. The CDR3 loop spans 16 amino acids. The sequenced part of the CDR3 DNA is TGTGCCAGCAGTATAGCCCACAAAAATTCTGGAAATACG. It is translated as CASSIAHKNSGNT. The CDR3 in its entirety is CASSIAHKNSGNTLYF.

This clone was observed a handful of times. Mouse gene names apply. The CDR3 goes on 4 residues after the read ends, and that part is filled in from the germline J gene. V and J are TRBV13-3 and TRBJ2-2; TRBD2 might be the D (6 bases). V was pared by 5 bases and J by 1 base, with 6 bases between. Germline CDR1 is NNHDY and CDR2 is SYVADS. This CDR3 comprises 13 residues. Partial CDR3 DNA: TGTGCCAGCAGCTGGGGAAACACCGGG. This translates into CASSWGNTG. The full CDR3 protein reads CASSWGNTGQLYF.

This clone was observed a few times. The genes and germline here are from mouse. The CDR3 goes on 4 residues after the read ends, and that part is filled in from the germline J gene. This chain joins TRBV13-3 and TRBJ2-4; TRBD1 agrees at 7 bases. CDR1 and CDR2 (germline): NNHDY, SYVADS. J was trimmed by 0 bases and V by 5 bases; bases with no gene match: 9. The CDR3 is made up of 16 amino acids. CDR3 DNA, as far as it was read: TGTGCCAGCAGCCTTGGGACAGAAGCTAGTCAAAAC. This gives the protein CASSLGTEASQN. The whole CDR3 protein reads CASSLGTEASQNTLYF.